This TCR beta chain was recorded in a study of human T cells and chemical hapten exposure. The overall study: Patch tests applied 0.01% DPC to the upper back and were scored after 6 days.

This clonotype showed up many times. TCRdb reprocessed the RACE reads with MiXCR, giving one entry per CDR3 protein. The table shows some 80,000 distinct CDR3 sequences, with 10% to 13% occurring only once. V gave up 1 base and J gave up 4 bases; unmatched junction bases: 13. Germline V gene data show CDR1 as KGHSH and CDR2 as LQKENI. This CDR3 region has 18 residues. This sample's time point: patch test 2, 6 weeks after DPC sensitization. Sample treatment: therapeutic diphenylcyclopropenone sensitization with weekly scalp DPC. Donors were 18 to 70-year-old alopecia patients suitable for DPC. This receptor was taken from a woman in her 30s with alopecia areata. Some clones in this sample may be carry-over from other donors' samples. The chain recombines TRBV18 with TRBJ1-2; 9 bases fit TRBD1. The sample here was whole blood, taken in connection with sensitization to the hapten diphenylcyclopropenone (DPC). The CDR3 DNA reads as TGTGCCAGCTCACCACTCGCCGGTGGGACAGGGAGTTTCTATGGCTACACCTTC. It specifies CASSPLAGGTGSFYGYTF.